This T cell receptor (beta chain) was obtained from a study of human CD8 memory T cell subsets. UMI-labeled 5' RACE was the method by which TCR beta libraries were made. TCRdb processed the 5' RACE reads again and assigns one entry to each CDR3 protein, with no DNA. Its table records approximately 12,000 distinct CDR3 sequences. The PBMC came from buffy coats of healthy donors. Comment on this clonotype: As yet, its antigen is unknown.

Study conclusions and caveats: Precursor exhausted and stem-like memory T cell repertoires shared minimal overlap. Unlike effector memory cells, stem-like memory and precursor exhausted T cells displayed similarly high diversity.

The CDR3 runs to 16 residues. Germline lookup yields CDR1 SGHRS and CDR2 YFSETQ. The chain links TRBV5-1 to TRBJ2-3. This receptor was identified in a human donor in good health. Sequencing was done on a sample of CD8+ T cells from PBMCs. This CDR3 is CASSLDLPTGTDTQYF.